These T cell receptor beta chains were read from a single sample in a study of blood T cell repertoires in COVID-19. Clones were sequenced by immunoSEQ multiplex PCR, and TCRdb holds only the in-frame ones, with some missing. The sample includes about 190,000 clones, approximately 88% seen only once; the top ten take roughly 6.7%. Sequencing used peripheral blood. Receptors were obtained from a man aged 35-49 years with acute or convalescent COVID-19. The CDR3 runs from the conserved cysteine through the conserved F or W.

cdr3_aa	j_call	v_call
CASSLQDSPYNEQFF	TRBJ2-1	TRBV5-6
CASSHPRGGIGTGELFF	TRBJ2-2	TRBV13
CASTPGPFRSYGYTF	TRBJ1-2	TRBV6-5
CASSFSGDNEQFF	TRBJ2-1	TRBV5-5
CASSLYATGFGSADTF	TRBJ1-2	TRBV28
CAWSVLGGANEAFF	TRBJ1-1	TRBV30
CASGLVGGGGDTQYF	TRBJ2-3	TRBV12-5
CASSEDLSSYNEQFF	TRBJ2-1	TRBV11-2
CASSSTPTAGNTIYF	TRBJ1-3	TRBV6-5
CASRDRNTEAFF	TRBJ1-1	TRBV11-2
CASSSQGIQAFF	TRBJ1-1	TRBV5-4
CASSGGQAVSYEQYF	TRBJ2-7	TRBV7-9
CAISEGSGGYEQYF	TRBJ2-7	TRBV10-3
CASSQGQMSNQPQHF	TRBJ1-5	TRBV4-1
CASRSLQGGSGELFF	TRBJ2-2	TRBV28
CASSPIRGGHGTQYF	TRBJ2-5	TRBV3-1/TRBV3-2
CASSERDRGRGSPLHF	TRBJ1-6	TRBV6-1
CAISESVAGRNEQFF	TRBJ2-1	TRBV10-3
CASSPLGDSKETQYF	TRBJ2-5	TRBV18
CASSSDSGRAYEQYF	TRBJ2-7	TRBV7-2
CASSQYHNEQFF	TRBJ2-1	TRBV14
CASSPTPGLAAKSSYNEQFF	TRBJ2-1	TRBV3-1/TRBV3-2
CSVEDLGGAHNEQFF	TRBJ2-1	TRBV29-1
CSVELRDSGYTF	TRBJ1-2	TRBV29-1
CASSPSTSGGANEQFF	TRBJ2-1	TRBV6-4
CASSVGVGGTGELFF	TRBJ2-2	TRBV9
CASSRDRGESGELFF	TRBJ2-2	TRBV4-1
CASSQNPTAGEKLFF	TRBJ1-4	TRBV3-1/TRBV3-2
CASSSPTDTQYF	TRBJ2-3	TRBV5-5
CASRHPGTLGGNEQFF	TRBJ2-1	TRBV6-6
CASSDKETVFYGYTF	TRBJ1-2	TRBV6-1
CASSSQGAGNIQYF	TRBJ2-4	TRBV7-9
CASSLFGQGATEAFF	TRBJ1-1	TRBV5-1
CASRTKGSYGYTF	TRBJ1-2	TRBV12-3/TRBV12-4
CASSEGQGVYGYTF	TRBJ1-2	TRBV9
CASSLLLTGTAPQETQYF	TRBJ2-5	TRBV5-1
CASTTVRRGVLETQYF	TRBJ2-5	TRBV28
CASSSSLGQGVYGYTF	TRBJ1-2	TRBV27
CASSQGSIQYF	TRBJ2-4	TRBV2
CASSSQGTTNEKLFF	TRBJ1-4	TRBV19
CASSELRAVKAGELFF	TRBJ2-2	TRBV2
CATGQGVNANYGYTF	TRBJ1-2	TRBV15
CASSQEGFGTGNTGELFF	TRBJ2-2	TRBV4-2
CASSYGGAAKNIQYF	TRBJ2-4	TRBV6-5
CASSQGVAGGASDTQYF	TRBJ2-3	TRBV4-3
CASRGTGGQGLLQFF	TRBJ2-1	TRBV19
CASSSRDNGAQPQHF	TRBJ1-5	TRBV6-6
CASLTGEMYNEQFF	TRBJ2-1	TRBV12-2
CASRLSGVGQPQHF	TRBJ1-5	TRBV23-1
CASSLDRFTDTQYF	TRBJ2-3	TRBV5-1
CAIGTGTSTGELFF	TRBJ2-2	TRBV10-3
CASSFDRSLNTEAFF	TRBJ1-1	TRBV6-5
CASSLRDRNNEQFF	TRBJ2-1	TRBV5-5